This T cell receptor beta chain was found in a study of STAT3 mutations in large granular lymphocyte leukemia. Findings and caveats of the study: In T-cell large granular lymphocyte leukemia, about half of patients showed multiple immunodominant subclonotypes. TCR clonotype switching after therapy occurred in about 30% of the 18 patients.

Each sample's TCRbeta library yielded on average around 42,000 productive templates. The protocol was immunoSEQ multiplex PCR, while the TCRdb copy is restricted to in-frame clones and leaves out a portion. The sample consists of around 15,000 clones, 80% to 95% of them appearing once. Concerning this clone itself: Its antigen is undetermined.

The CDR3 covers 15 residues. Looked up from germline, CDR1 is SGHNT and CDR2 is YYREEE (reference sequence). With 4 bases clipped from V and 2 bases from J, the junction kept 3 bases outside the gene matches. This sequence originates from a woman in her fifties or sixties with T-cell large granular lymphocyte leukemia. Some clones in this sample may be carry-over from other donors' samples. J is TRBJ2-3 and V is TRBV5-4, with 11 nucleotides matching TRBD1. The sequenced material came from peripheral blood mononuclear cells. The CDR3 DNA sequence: TGTGCCAGCAGCGGGACAGGGGGGTACACAGATACGCAGTATTTT. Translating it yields CASSGTGGYTDTQYF. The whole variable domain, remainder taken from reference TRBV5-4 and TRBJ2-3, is ETGVTQSPTHLIKTRGQQVTLRCSSQSGHNTVSWYQQALGQGPQFIFQYYREEENGRGNFPPRFSGLQFPNYSSELNVNALELDDSALYLCASSGTGGYTDTQYFGPGTRLTVL.